The clone carrying this T cell receptor beta chain was counted only a few times. Antigen: not known. The sample has other DNA sequences that encode this CDR3 too. V lost 3 bases, J lost 1 base, and 3 bases lay in between. This CDR3 region has 11 residues. Germline CDR1 DFQATT, CDR2 SNEGSKA (reference sequence). This entry is derived from a study of beta chain features in type 1 diabetes. Study background: Examination spanned about 99 million sorted cells from all samples. Notes on the study in general: Naive, central memory and Treg TCRB repertoires appeared more alike in patients than in healthy donors.

The isolated RNA, all of it, was reverse transcribed, so expressed TCRB transcripts were what got sequenced. Assay: immunoSEQ multiplex PCR; the TCRdb copy retains only in-frame clones and omits some. The data show over 700,000 clones, roughly 16% seen once. Using CD45RO/CCR7/CD25/CD127/CD95/CD27, CD4+ naive, central memory, regulatory and stem cell-like memory cells were sorted. The receptor was derived from a woman aged 18-29 years in good health. Sequences were obtained from naive CD4+ T cells from blood. This chain uses TRBV20-1 with TRBJ1-1; unclear D gene. The CDR3 here is CSASSNTEAFF. The DNA of the CDR3 is TGCAGTGCTAGTTCGAACACTGAAGCTTTCTTT.